Below, 17 T cell receptor beta chains from the same sample are listed, as sequenced in a study of CD8+ T cells in alopecia areata. Sequencing templates came from extracted RNA that was reverse transcribed into cDNA. Sequenced by immunoSEQ multiplex PCR; TCRdb stores in-frame clones only, minus some. The sample has about 30,000 clones, approximately 60% seen once; the top ten hold 15% to 20%. Sequenced: NKG2D-high CD8+ T cells sorted from blood. Source of these receptors: a human donor with alopecia areata.

V is TRBV5-1 and J is TRBJ2-3; tentative D call: TRBD2 (6 bases). Between the trimmed V and J ends, which lost 4 bases and 6 bases, there was a span of 21 bases. From germline, CDR1 is SGHRS and CDR2 YFSETQ. The CDR3 runs to 16 residues. The chain's CDR3 is CASSEILAPTMDTQYF. The DNA of the CDR3 is TGCGCCAGCAGCGAGATCCTAGCGCCCACCATGGATACGCAGTATTTT.

This clone was found once. The chain links TRBV4-2 to TRBJ2-7, with unresolved D. The CDR3 contains 14 residues. Germline assignment: CDR1 LGHNA and CDR2 YNFKEQ. The V end was cut by 2 bases, the J end by 3 bases, with 11 bases between. This CDR3 reads CASSQTGPGYEQYF. The CDR3 nucleotides are TGTGCCAGCAGCCAAACCGGGCCGGGCTACGAGCAGTACTTC.

The rearrangement joins TRBV4-3 to TRBJ1-1; D unresolved. With 0 bases removed from V and 0 bases from J, the gap between germline ends came to 8 bases. Germline V gives CDR1 LGHNA, CDR2 YSLEER. The CDR3 runs to 15 residues. The CDR3 DNA follows: TGCGCCAGCAGCCAAGAAAGGGCCCTGAACACTGAAGCTTTCTTT. Its protein is CASSQERALNTEAFF.

The table lists this clone with a few counts. The rearrangement uses TRBV27 and TRBJ2-7, with TRBD1 identical over 7 bases. The germline V gene has CDR1 MNHEY and CDR2 SMNVEV (reference sequence). V was clipped by 0 bases and J by 7 bases; unmatched bases: 12. The CDR3 totals 16 residues. Here the CDR3 DNA reads TGTGCCAGCAGTTTATCGATCGGGGCAGGGGGTCATGAGCAGTACTTC. As protein: CASSLSIGAGGHEQYF.

The chain recombines TRBV9 with TRBJ2-2; TRBD2 matches 12 bases. CDR1 and CDR2 from the germline V gene are SGDLS and YYNGEE. Trimming took 4 bases from V and 4 from J; bases not matched to a gene: 14. The CDR3 extends over 19 amino acids. The CDR3 sequence is CASSNRKGLAGPSTGELFF. The DNA of the CDR3 is TGTGCCAGCAGCAATAGAAAGGGACTAGCGGGCCCGAGCACCGGGGAGCTGTTTTTT.

The rearrangement joins TRBV6-4 to TRBJ1-1, with 10 bases fitting TRBD1. This CDR3 is built from 15 residues. With V trimmed by 6 bases and J by 3 bases, 7 bases remained unmatched. CDR1 and CDR2 from the germline V gene are MRHNA and SNTAGT. The CDR3 loop is CASSRSGTGDTEAFF. CDR3 nucleotide sequence: TGTGCCAGCAGCCGATCCGGGACAGGGGACACTGAAGCTTTCTTT.

By share of the sample, this clone is medium-sized (0.01 to 0.1%). This rearrangement joins TRBV7-8 to TRBJ2-3, with 15 positions matching TRBD2. Germline lookup yields CDR1 SGHVS and CDR2 FQNEAQ. V lost 4 bases and J lost 6; bases outside the gene matches: 5. CDR3 length: 16 amino acids. CDR3 protein: CASSSRTSGGADTQYF. The CDR3 DNA sequence: TGTGCCAGCAGCTCCCGGACTAGCGGGGGGGCCGATACGCAGTATTTT.

V gene TRBV7-9 combines with J gene TRBJ2-1, with TRBD2 identical over 14 bases. The germline CDR1 and CDR2 sequences are SEHNR and FQNEAQ (reference sequence). The V gene end was trimmed by 5 bases and the J gene end by 2 bases; junction bases not matched to a gene: 5. The length of the CDR3 is 17 residues. CDR3 sequence: CASSTGLAGETYNEQFF. CDR3 nucleotides: TGTGCCAGCAGCACGGGACTAGCGGGGGAGACCTACAATGAGCAGTTCTTC.

This clone was seen more than once but under ten times. The V call is TRBV9, the J call TRBJ1-1; TRBD1 matches 9 bases. The junction had 8 bases not matched to a gene; V was cut back by 3 bases and J by 5 bases. The CDR3 spans 15 residues. Germline V gene sequence: CDR1 SGDLS, CDR2 YYNGEE. CDR3 loop: CASSGTQGASTEAFF. CDR3 nucleotides: TGTGCCAGCAGCGGAACACAGGGGGCGTCGACTGAAGCTTTCTTT.

This chain joins TRBV27 and TRBJ2-1, with 11 positions matching TRBD2. This CDR3 has 16 amino acids. With V trimmed by 7 bases and J by 5 bases, 10 bases remained unmatched. The V gene's germline CDR1 is MNHEY and CDR2 SMNVEV (reference sequence). The CDR3 sequence: CASKILGLAENNEQFF. The CDR3 DNA reads TGTGCCAGCAAAATACTGGGACTAGCGGAGAACAATGAGCAGTTCTTC.

In the case of this clone: In the same sample, other DNA sequences code for this CDR3. The chain has TRBV2 and TRBJ2-2; D call uncertain. Germline V gene data show CDR1 as SNHLY and CDR2 as FYNNEI. Trimming cost V 3 bases and J 0 bases, with 8 bases left between them. The CDR3 spans 15 residues. CDR3 protein: CASSDGPANTGELFF. DNA for the CDR3: TGTGCCAGCAGTGACGGGCCAGCGAACACCGGGGAGCTGTTTTTT.

The chain is built from TRBV6-5 and TRBJ2-7; 8 bases line up with TRBD1. The germline V gene encodes CDR1 MNHEY and CDR2 SVGAGI. Trimming took 6 bases from V and 5 from J; bases not matched to a gene: 6. The CDR3 loop spans 13 amino acids. The CDR3 sequence: CASSPGQVHEQYF. The CDR3 DNA follows: TGTGCCAGCAGCCCGGGACAGGTCCACGAGCAGTACTTC.

The genes are TRBV28 and TRBJ2-3; D remains ambiguous. The CDR3 loop spans 13 amino acids. The V gene's germline CDR1 is MDHEN and CDR2 SYDVKM. V dropped 8 bases and J dropped 3 bases, with 12 bases sitting between them. The CDR3 loop reads CASLGGSTDTQYF. The CDR3 bases are TGTGCCAGCTTAGGCGGCTCTACAGATACGCAGTATTTT.

This clone came up a few times. The rearrangement links TRBV7-6 to TRBJ1-3; D not certain. Trimming shortened V by 1 base and J by 0 bases, and 7 bases separated the two germline ends. This CDR3 is built from 15 residues. Germline-derived CDR1 and CDR2 are SGHVS and FNYEAQ. The CDR3 loop is CASSLGVNSGNTIYF. As DNA, the CDR3 is TGTGCCAGCAGCTTAGGGGTTAACTCTGGAAACACCATATATTTT.

The chain joins TRBV30 to TRBJ2-7; tentatively, D is TRBD1 or TRBD2 (5 bases each). The CDR3 length is 15 residues. Germline loops: CDR1 GTSNPN, CDR2 SVGIG (reference sequence). The V gene lost 3 bases and the J gene lost 0 bases, with 15 bases spanning the gap. CDR3 in DNA: TGTGCCTGGAGCGGGACCCTGGGGAGCTCCTACGAGCAGTACTTC. Encoded protein: CAWSGTLGSSYEQYF.

The V and J genes are TRBV5-1 and TRBJ1-1; D call uncertain. Per the germline V gene, CDR1 is SGHRS and CDR2 is YFSETQ. The V and J ends lost 4 bases and 1 base respectively, with 8 bases between them. The CDR3 contains 13 residues. The CDR3 protein is CASSIDGNTEAFF. The CDR3 nucleotides read TGCGCCAGCAGCATAGACGGGAACACTGAAGCTTTCTTT.

The sample holds a few counts of this clone. The chain links TRBV4-1 to TRBJ2-5, with a weak D call TRBD2 (6 bases). The CDR3 sequence is 17 residues long. Trimming took off 0 bases at V and 5 bases at J, with 19 bases between the two ends. Germline lookup yields CDR1 MGHRA and CDR2 YSYEKL. The CDR3 spells CASSQDAGTRAGETQYF. CDR3 sequence (DNA): TGCGCCAGCAGCCAAGATGCAGGGACCAGGGCGGGGGAGACCCAGTACTTC.